This passage covers 7 T cell receptor beta chains from one sample sequenced in a study of T-cell memory formation after mild COVID-19. Using its own MiXCR run on the 5' RACE reads, TCRdb lists one record per CDR3 protein. The sample carries about 82,000 distinct CDR3 sequences, 10% to 15% recorded once. Sequencing was done on a sample of PBMCs or a T cell subset sorted from them (not recorded which). These receptors came from an adult woman who had mild COVID-19 (a few samples of this study predate the infection). Cell type and time point are not known.

The chain couples TRBV5-1 to TRBJ1-2; no reliable D call. Trimming removed 0 bases from V and 3 bases from J, with 9 bases in between. Germline CDR1 reads SGHRS; CDR2 reads YFSETQ. CDR3 length equals 14 residues. DNA of the CDR3: TGCGCCAGCAGCTTGGACCGCGGGGACTATGGCTACACCTTC. Residues: CASSLDRGDYGYTF.

A few counts support this clonotype. The chain employs TRBV7-8 and TRBJ2-1; no clear D gene. The CDR3 loop spans 11 amino acids. Germline V CDR1 and CDR2: SGHVS, FQNEAQ. V was shortened by 2 bases and J by 8 bases, with 4 bases between the two germline ends. CDR3 in amino acids: CASSLLYEQFF. The CDR3, as DNA: TGTGCCAGCAGCTTATTGTATGAGCAGTTCTTC.

The sample holds many counts of this clonotype. The gene calls are TRBV5-1 and TRBJ2-7; TRBD1 matches 10 bases. The CDR3 is 14 amino acids. Germline V gives CDR1 SGHRS, CDR2 YFSETQ. Germline trimming cut 7 bases from V and 4 bases from J; bases unmatched to any gene: 8. DNA of the CDR3: TGCGCCAGCGGCCAAGGGACAGGGGAGTACGAGCAGTACTTC. It encodes CASGQGTGEYEQYF.

This rearrangement joins TRBV4-1 to TRBJ2-3, with a possible D match to TRBD2 (7 bases). The CDR3 is 15 amino acids. Germline CDR1 is MGHRA and CDR2 is YSYEKL. V was trimmed by 4 bases and J by 6 bases, leaving 17 bases between them. CDR3: CASSPQGGAEDTQYF. The DNA for the CDR3 is TGCGCCAGCAGCCCCCAAGGGGGGGCCGAGGATACGCAGTATTTT.

This clonotype was counted only a few times. V and J are TRBV7-2 and TRBJ2-3, with TRBD2 matching 14 bases. The CDR3 contains 17 residues. CDR1 SGHTA and CDR2 FQGNSA come from the germline V gene. Trimming took 0 bases from V and 2 from J; bases not matched to a gene: 1. In DNA, the CDR3 is TGTGCCAGCAGCTTAGCGGGACTAGCGGGAGTCACAGATACGCAGTATTTT. Its protein is CASSLAGLAGVTDTQYF.

V usage is TRBV20-1 and J usage is TRBJ2-7; 10 bases line up with TRBD2. Germline CDR1 reads DFQATT; CDR2 reads SNEGSKA (reference sequence). With V trimmed by 5 bases and J by 2 bases, 6 bases remained unmatched. The CDR3 is 14 residues long. CDR3 bases: TGCAGTGCTTCCGCTACTAGCGGGGCCTACGAGCAGTACTTC. Its translation is CSASATSGAYEQYF.

Ten or more counts support this clonotype. The chain couples TRBV12-3 or TRBV12-4 to TRBJ2-1; TRBD1 agrees at 7 bases. This CDR3 is 18 amino acids long. V was clipped by 5 bases and J by 2 bases; unmatched bases: 15. The CDR3 region is CASSPRATGDVTYNEQFF. CDR3 sequence (DNA): TGTGCCAGCAGTCCCAGGGCCACAGGGGATGTGACCTACAATGAGCAGTTCTTC.